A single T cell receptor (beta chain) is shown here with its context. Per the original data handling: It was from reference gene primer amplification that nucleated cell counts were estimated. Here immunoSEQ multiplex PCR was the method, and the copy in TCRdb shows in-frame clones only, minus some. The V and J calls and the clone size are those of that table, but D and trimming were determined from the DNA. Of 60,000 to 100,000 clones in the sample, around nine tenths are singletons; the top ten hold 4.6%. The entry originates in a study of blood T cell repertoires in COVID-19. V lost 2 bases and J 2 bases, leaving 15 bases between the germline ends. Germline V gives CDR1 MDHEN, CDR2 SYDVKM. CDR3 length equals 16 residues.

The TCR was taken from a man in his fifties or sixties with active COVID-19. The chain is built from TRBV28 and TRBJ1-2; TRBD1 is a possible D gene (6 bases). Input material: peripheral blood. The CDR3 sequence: CASSLPLPDRNYGYTF. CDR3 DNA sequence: TGTGCCAGCAGTTTACCCTTACCGGACAGAAACTATGGCTACACCTTC.